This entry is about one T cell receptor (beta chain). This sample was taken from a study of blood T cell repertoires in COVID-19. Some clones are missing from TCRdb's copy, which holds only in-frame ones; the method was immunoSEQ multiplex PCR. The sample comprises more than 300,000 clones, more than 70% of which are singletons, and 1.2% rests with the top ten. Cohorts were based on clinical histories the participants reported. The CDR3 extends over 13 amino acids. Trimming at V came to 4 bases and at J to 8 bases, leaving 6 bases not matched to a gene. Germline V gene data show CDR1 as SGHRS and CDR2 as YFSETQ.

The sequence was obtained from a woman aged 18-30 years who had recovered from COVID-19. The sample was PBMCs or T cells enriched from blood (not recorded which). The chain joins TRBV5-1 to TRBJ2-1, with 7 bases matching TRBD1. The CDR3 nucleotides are TGCGCCAGCAGCGTCCAGGGGGTGGATGAGCAGTTCTTC. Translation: CASSVQGVDEQFF.